This T cell receptor (beta chain) stems from a study of shared clonotypes between healthy human individuals (TCRdb year 2020). Looking at the study overall: The cohort included three men and two women between 18 and 49 years of age. To increase sequencing depth and limit assay-specific biases, TCR repertoire library preparation and sequencing were carried out by different laboratories using diverse techniques. To estimate repertoire size and how much clonotypes are shared between individuals, the study performed deep sequencing of blood TCR repertoires from a few healthy adults. Each donor's leukapheresis produced roughly between roughly 0.85 and 10 billion PBMCs.

TCR CDR3 regions were amplified from genomic DNA by multiplex PCR using the deep immunoSEQ assay. For each cell subset, the extracted genomic DNA was distributed evenly across all wells of several immunoSEQ 96-well plates, and each plate served as one replicate. For unsorted PBMC, 300 ng genomic DNA, equal to 25,000 to 35,000 T cell genomes, was loaded into each replicate PCR. Genomic DNA from unsorted PBMC was sequenced over ten immunoSEQ deep assay plates. Purified libraries were measured with a Qubit 3.0 fluorometer, size-checked on a Bioanalyzer 2100, and measured again with the KAPA Library Quantification kit. A separate single-read 150-cycle Illumina NextSeq 550 flow cell was used to sequence each immunoSEQ 96-well plate. The published analysis was carried out like this. Because the immunoSEQ output included only junctional sequences and no quality scores, the filtering could not be the same as the filtering used for full-length reads. Sequences were annotated with PyIR, a Python wrapper for IgBLAST v1.9, and V/J genes and CDR3 were assigned using IMGT germline references. Reads were filtered out if the reads had weak V/J assignments (E-value above 1e-6), no CDR3, stop codons, out-of-frame junctions, or ambiguous translated residues. A V3J clonotype was defined by an identical inferred V gene, J gene, and CDR3 amino acid sequence. The percentage overlap between two repertoires was calculated by dividing the number of shared unique clonotypes by the size of the smaller repertoire. Three approaches were used to assess repertoire richness: RTK rarefaction, the Chao1 estimator, and Recon v2.1 estimates of unobserved clonotypes. The table comes from immuneACCESS by way of TCRdb, which keeps in-frame sequences with V and J called. Part of the clones is missing from these tables; in studies checked, under half for an unresolved V gene and the rest for unknown reasons. V, J and clone size were drawn from that table, and D and trimming were deduced from the DNA. The sample records approximately 480,000 clones, 60% to 80% of which are singletons. Jointly, the top ten make up around 13% of the sample.

Donors were healthy HIV-negative adults with no recently reported acute infections or vaccinations. All donors were Caucasian adults living in Nashville, Tennessee, USA. For unsorted samples, 84 million or so PBMCs were counted, and genomic DNA was extracted using the QIAamp DNA Blood Mini kit. Blood was collected by leukapheresis, and PBMCs were isolated by Ficoll-Histopaque density gradient centrifugation and then cryopreserved in liquid nitrogen vapor phase. Spanning cysteine to phenylalanine, the CDR3 consists of 15 amino acids. Of the read, only the CDR3 DNA is kept; its 45 bases are in frame from base 1. The germline V gene sets CDR1 to SGHRS and CDR2 to YFSETQ. V trim: 3 bases; J trim: 4 bases; unmatched bases: 5. In regard to this clone: Its antigen is not yet known. Base qualities are not provided; no much larger clone lies one nucleotide away.

Study-level results and caveats: Sampling was restricted to blood, and TCR repertoires in tissue are likely to differ from TCR repertoires in blood. Because the study included a small number of donors, the genetic and exposure-history diversity represented was limited. Pairwise subsampling indicated that sequencing depth was expected to affect the degree of clonotype sharing among donors.

This TCR was recovered from a woman between 40 and 55 years old in good health. Some clones in this sample may be carry-over from other donors' samples. The rearrangement combines TRBV5-1 with TRBJ2-1, and TRBD2 aligns with 9 junction nucleotides. Input material: PBMCs. Here the CDR3 is given as CASSWGLAQYNEQFF. The nucleotides read TGCGCCAGCAGCTGGGGACTAGCTCAGTACAATGAGCAGTTCTTC.